This T cell receptor beta chain was identified during a study of CD8+ T cells in alopecia areata. Sequencing relied on a cDNA template that was reverse transcribed from extracted RNA. Profiling relied on immunoSEQ multiplex PCR, and the TCRdb table lists in-frame clones only, not all of them. The table records 95,000 to 150,000 clones, 47% of them present only once. The clonotype originates from a human donor with alopecia areata. The material sequenced was NKG2D-low CD8+ T cells sorted from blood.

The CDR3 DNA sequence: TGTGCCAGCAGCTTAGATAGTGGCAACACTGAAGCTTTCTTT. It translates to CASSLDSGNTEAFF. The chain is built from TRBV11-2 and TRBJ1-1; D unresolved. The ends were cut back, 0 bases at V and 2 bases at J, with 7 bases in the middle. Germline-derived CDR1 and CDR2 are SGHAT and FQNNGV. This CDR3 has 14 residues.